This entry features one T cell receptor beta chain sequence. Its antigen is undetermined. The germline gene is not matched at one end of the junction; a read error may be the cause. CDR1 and CDR2 from the germline V gene are SSHAT and FNYEAQ (reference sequence). CDR3 length: 13 amino acids. Primers included in the PCR were 60 Vbeta and 13 Jbeta primers. Profiling relied on immunoSEQ multiplex PCR, and the TCRdb table lists in-frame clones only, not all of them. The table has 150,000 to 200,000 clones, around 80% seen once; the top ten hold roughly 2%. This sample was taken from a study of cytomegalovirus exposure and HLA in healthy donors. For the study at large: The Caucasian-associated ancestry cluster held under 90% of approximately 400 genotyped donors.

Study findings and constraints: Indistinguishable V segments, including TRBV6-2 and TRBV6-3, were excluded.

The material sequenced was PBMCs. The chain employs TRBV7-7 and TRBJ2-3; maybe TRBD2 (6 bases). The origin of this receptor is a woman in her 30s in good health and CMV-seronegative. As DNA, the CDR3 is TGTGCTAGCAGTAGCGGAAACACAGATACGCAGTATTTT. It yields the protein CASSSGNTDTQYF.